Listed below are T cell receptor beta chains from one sample, sequenced in a study of cytomegalovirus exposure and HLA in healthy donors. Clones were read by immunoSEQ multiplex PCR, and TCRdb kept only the in-frame ones, dropping some. This listing includes about 110,000 clones. Material: PBMCs. These receptors came from a young man in good health and CMV-seronegative. Each CDR3 is given with its conserved first and last residue. A D gene is named only where the DNA matches it firmly.

d_call,v_call,j_call,cdr3_aa,cdr3_nt
-,TRBV7-9,TRBJ2-3,CASSLGPVASTDTQYF,TGTGCCAGCAGCTTAGGTCCGGTCGCTAGCACAGATACGCAGTATTTT
-,TRBV10-3,TRBJ2-2,CAISENVGGRGTGELFF,TGTGCCATCAGTGAGAACGTCGGGGGGCGAGGCACCGGGGAGCTGTTTTTT
-,TRBV15,TRBJ1-5,CATTEQISNQPQHF,TGTGCCACCACGGAGCAGATAAGCAATCAGCCCCAGCATTTT
TRBD1,TRBV4-3,TRBJ1-5,CASSQTSGGDQPQHF,TGCGCCAGCAGCCAAACCTCAGGGGGCGATCAGCCCCAGCATTTT
-,TRBV30,TRBJ1-1,CAWSAGHPLADTEAFF,TGTGCCTGGAGCGCCGGGCACCCCCTAGCTGACACTGAAGCTTTCTTT
TRBD2,TRBV7-6,TRBJ2-7,CASSLRGTGTSYEQYF,TGTGCCAGCAGCTTAAGGGGGACCGGGACTAGCTACGAGCAGTACTTC
-,TRBV9,TRBJ2-1,CASSVAQGWGGPNEQFF,TGTGCCAGCAGCGTAGCGCAAGGGTGGGGGGGGCCCAATGAGCAGTTCTTC
TRBD1,TRBV27,TRBJ2-7,CASRGLDRGHEQYF,TGTGCCAGCAGGGGCCTAGACAGGGGACACGAGCAGTACTTC
TRBD1,TRBV30,TRBJ2-1,CARSTGNSYNEQFF,TGTGCCCGCTCGACAGGGAACTCCTACAATGAGCAGTTCTTC
-,TRBV19,TRBJ1-1,CASSIEGRMNTEAFF,TGTGCCAGTAGTATAGAGGGCCGTATGAACACTGAAGCTTTCTTT
-,TRBV2,TRBJ2-1,CASSEENGSYNEQFF,TGTGCCAGCAGTGAGGAGAACGGCTCCTACAATGAGCAGTTCTTC
-,TRBV4-2,TRBJ1-2,CASSQEFGYTTSNYGYTF,TGTGCCAGCAGCCAAGAGTTTGGTTATACCACTTCTAACTATGGCTACACCTTC
TRBD2,TRBV9,TRBJ2-3,CASSVLVSGGGDTQYF,TGTGCCAGCAGCGTGTTGGTCAGCGGGGGAGGAGATACGCAGTATTTT
-,TRBV7-7,TRBJ2-3,CASSLAYTDTQYF,TGTGCCAGCAGCTTAGCCTACACAGATACGCAGTATTTT
-,TRBV5-6,TRBJ2-5,CASSLVPGRTGWETQYF,TGTGCCAGCAGCTTGGTTCCCGGGAGGACAGGGTGGGAGACCCAGTACTTC
TRBD1,TRBV6-6,TRBJ2-2,CASSLGRGLGELFF,TGTGCCAGCAGTCTCGGAAGGGGGCTCGGGGAGCTGTTTTTT
-,TRBV6-5,TRBJ1-2,CASTRYRESGYTF,TGTGCCAGCACCAGATACAGGGAGAGTGGCTACACCTTC
-,TRBV7-2,TRBJ2-5,CASSSPLRGEETQYF,TGTGCCAGCAGCTCACCCTTACGGGGTGAAGAGACCCAGTACTTC
TRBD1,TRBV30,TRBJ1-1,CAWSPDRGGTMNTEAFF,TGTGCCTGGAGTCCCGACAGGGGTGGGACGATGAACACTGAAGCTTTCTTT
TRBD1,TRBV28,TRBJ2-7,CASRSPGQGVRNEQYF,TGTGCCAGCAGATCGCCGGGACAGGGGGTGAGGAACGAGCAGTACTTC
-,TRBV2,TRBJ2-1,CASMLGGYNEQFF,TGTGCCAGCATGCTCGGAGGATACAATGAGCAGTTCTTC
TRBD1,TRBV6-1,TRBJ1-5,CASRTGLSGNQPQHF,TGTGCCAGCAGGACAGGGTTATCGGGGAATCAGCCCCAGCATTTT
-,TRBV11-2,TRBJ2-1,CASNLGAGGYGHEQFF,TGTGCCAGCAACTTAGGAGCAGGGGGGTATGGCCATGAGCAGTTCTTC
TRBD2,TRBV5-4,TRBJ2-3,CASSPGLAAGMDTQYF,TGTGCCAGCAGCCCGGGACTAGCGGCGGGGATGGATACGCAGTATTTT
TRBD2,TRBV18,TRBJ2-5,CASSSGVIETQYF,TGTGCCAGCTCAAGCGGGGTAATAGAGACCCAGTACTTC
TRBD1,TRBV7-3,TRBJ2-3,CASSKTGGLGTDTQYF,TGTGCCAGCAGCAAAACAGGGGGGCTAGGAACAGATACGCAGTATTTT
-,TRBV27,TRBJ2-1,CASSFRDEQFF,TGTGCCAGCAGTTTTCGTGATGAGCAGTTCTTC
-,TRBV18,TRBJ2-5,CASSPKSSGYQETQYF,TGTGCCAGCTCACCGAAGAGTAGCGGCTACCAAGAGACCCAGTACTTC
TRBD1,TRBV6-6,TRBJ2-7,CASRHSGTGYDEQYF,TGTGCCAGCAGGCACTCCGGGACAGGGTACGACGAGCAGTACTTC
TRBD1,TRBV5-4,TRBJ1-2,CASIRTGGNGYTF,TGTGCCAGCATCAGGACAGGGGGTAATGGCTACACCTTC
-,TRBV15,TRBJ1-4,CATSPQGKGPAGNDEKLFF,TGTGCCACCAGCCCCCAAGGTAAGGGGCCCGCTGGAAATGATGAAAAACTGTTTTTT
-,TRBV15,TRBJ2-5,CATSSLSQTQYF,TGTGCCACCAGCAGCCTGAGCCAGACCCAGTACTTC
-,TRBV28,TRBJ2-2,CASSSRNTGELFF,TGTGCCAGCAGTTCGAGGAACACCGGGGAGCTGTTTTTT
TRBD1,TRBV7-9,TRBJ1-2,CASSSEWRGLYLGGYTF,TGTGCCAGCAGCTCTGAATGGAGGGGGCTGTATCTAGGGGGCTACACCTTC
-,TRBV18,TRBJ2-3,CASSPTAGLTADTQYF,TGTGCCAGCTCACCTACTGCGGGCCTTACGGCAGATACGCAGTATTTT
-,TRBV5-4,TRBJ2-5,CASSSNQGSETQYF,TGTGCCAGCAGTTCCAACCAGGGGTCAGAGACCCAGTACTTC
-,TRBV6-1,TRBJ2-7,CASSTGKGYEQYF,TGTGCCAGCAGCACAGGGAAGGGCTACGAGCAGTACTTC
TRBD1,TRBV9,TRBJ1-6,CASSVEGLGRGPPLHF,TGTGCCAGCAGCGTAGAGGGATTGGGAAGGGGGCCACCCCTCCACTTT
TRBD1,TRBV6-1,TRBJ2-1,CASSPGTGVVNEQFF,TGTGCCAGCAGCCCCGGGACAGGTGTTGTTAATGAGCAGTTCTTC
TRBD1,TRBV19,TRBJ1-4,CASTGTATNEKLFF,TGTGCCAGTACCGGGACAGCAACTAATGAAAAACTGTTTTTT
TRBD1,TRBV7-2,TRBJ2-1,CASSPTLGQGAHEQFF,TGTGCCAGCAGCCCCACCCTCGGGCAGGGGGCACATGAGCAGTTCTTC
TRBD1,TRBV30,TRBJ2-7,CAWSAGQGPSYEQYF,TGTGCCTGGAGTGCTGGACAGGGGCCCTCCTACGAGCAGTACTTC
-,TRBV7-3,TRBJ2-1,CASSLFWDTATEQFF,TGTGCCAGCAGCTTATTTTGGGACACCGCGACTGAGCAGTTCTTC
-,TRBV2,TRBJ2-3,CASIRTETDTQYF,TGTGCCAGCATTAGGACAGAGACAGATACGCAGTATTTT
-,TRBV9,TRBJ1-2,CASSGTAGTNYGYTF,TGTGCCAGCAGCGGGACAGCAGGCACTAACTATGGCTACACCTTC
TRBD2,TRBV5-6,TRBJ2-2,CASSFTSGGELFF,TGTGCCAGCAGCTTCACTAGCGGAGGGGAGCTGTTTTTT
-,TRBV7-9,TRBJ1-3,CASSEQGLSGNTIYF,TGTGCCAGCAGCGAACAGGGCCTCTCTGGAAACACCATATATTTT
TRBD2,TRBV28,TRBJ2-7,CASGGGSYEQYF,TGTGCCAGCGGGGGGGGCTCCTACGAGCAGTACTTC